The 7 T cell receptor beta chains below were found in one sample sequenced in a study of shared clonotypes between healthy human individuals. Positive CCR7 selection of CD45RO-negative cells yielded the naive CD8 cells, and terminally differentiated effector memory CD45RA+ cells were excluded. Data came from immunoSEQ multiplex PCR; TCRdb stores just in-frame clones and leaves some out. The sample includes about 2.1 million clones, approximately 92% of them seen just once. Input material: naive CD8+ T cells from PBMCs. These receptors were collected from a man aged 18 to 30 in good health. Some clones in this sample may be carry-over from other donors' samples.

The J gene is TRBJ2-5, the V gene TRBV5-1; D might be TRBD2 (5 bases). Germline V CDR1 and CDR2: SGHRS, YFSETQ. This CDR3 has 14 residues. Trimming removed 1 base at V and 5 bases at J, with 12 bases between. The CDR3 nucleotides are TGCGCCAGCAGCTTGACCGGGAAGCTGGAGACCCAGTACTTC. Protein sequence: CASSLTGKLETQYF. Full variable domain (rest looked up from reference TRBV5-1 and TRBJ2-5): KAGVTQTPRYLIKTRGQQVTLSCSPISGHRSVSWYQQTPGQGLQFLFEYFSETQRNKGNFPGRFSGRQFSNSRSEMNVSTLELGDSALYLCASSLTGKLETQYFGPGTRLLVL.

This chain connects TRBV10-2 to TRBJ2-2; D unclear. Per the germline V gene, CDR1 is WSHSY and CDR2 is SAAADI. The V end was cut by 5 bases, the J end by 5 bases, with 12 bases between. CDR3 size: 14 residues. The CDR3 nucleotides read TGCGCCAGCAGTTGGGCTAGAAAAACCGGGGAGCTGTTTTTT. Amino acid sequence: CASSWARKTGELFF.

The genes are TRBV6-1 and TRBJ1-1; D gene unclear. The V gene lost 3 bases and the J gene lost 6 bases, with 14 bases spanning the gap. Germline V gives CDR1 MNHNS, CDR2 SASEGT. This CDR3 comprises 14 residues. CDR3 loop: CASSELGLNAEAFF. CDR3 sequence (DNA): TGTGCCAGCAGTGAGCTAGGACTCAACGCTGAAGCTTTCTTT.

The CDR3 DNA sequence: TGTGCCAGCAGCGTACAGGTTAACGAGCAGTACTTC. It translates to CASSVQVNEQYF. J is TRBJ2-7 and V is TRBV11-2; weak D call: TRBD1 (5 bases). Germline CDR1 SGHAT, CDR2 FQNNGV. This CDR3 spans 12 amino acids. Trimming removed 5 bases from V and 5 bases from J, with 10 bases in between.

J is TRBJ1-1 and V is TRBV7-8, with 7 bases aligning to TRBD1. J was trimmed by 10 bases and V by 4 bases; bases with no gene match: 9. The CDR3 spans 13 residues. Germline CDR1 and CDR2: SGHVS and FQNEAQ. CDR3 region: CASSSDREGRAFF. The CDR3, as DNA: TGTGCCAGCAGCTCAGACAGGGAAGGTCGAGCTTTCTTT. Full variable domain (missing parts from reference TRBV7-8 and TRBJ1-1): GAGVSQSPRYKVAKRGQDVALRCDPISGHVSLFWYQQALGQGPEFLTYFQNEAQLDKSGLPSDRFFAERPEGSVSTLKIQRTQQEDSAVYLCASSSDREGRAFFGQGTRLTVV.

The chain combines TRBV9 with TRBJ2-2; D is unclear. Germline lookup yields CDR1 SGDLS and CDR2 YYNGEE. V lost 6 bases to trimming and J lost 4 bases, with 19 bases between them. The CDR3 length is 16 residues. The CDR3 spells CASTSQTGTFTGELFF. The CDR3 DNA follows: TGTGCCAGCACCTCCCAGACCGGTACCTTCACCGGGGAGCTGTTTTTT.

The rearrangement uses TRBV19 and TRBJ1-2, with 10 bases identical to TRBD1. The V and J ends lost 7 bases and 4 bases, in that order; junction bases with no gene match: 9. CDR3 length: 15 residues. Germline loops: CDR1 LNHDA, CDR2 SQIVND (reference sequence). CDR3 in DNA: TGTGCCAGTATGGAGGGGACAGGGGTGTCCTATGGCTACACCTTC. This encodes CASMEGTGVSYGYTF.